This is a list of T cell receptor beta chains from one sample in a study of shared clonotypes between healthy human individuals. Some clones are missing from TCRdb's copy, which holds only in-frame ones; the method was immunoSEQ multiplex PCR. The sample lists more than 450,000 clones; 79% were seen once. Sequencing input: PBMCs. The source of these receptors is a woman between 35 and 50 years old in good health. Some clones in this sample may be carry-over from other donors' samples. Each CDR3 is given with its conserved first and last residue. A D gene is named only where the DNA matches it firmly. The size entry is marked missing in some rows and otherwise reads once, few, many or a size class.

V gene	D gene	clone size	J gene	CDR3 DNA	CDR3 protein
TRBV18	NA	NA	TRBJ2-5	TGTGCCAGCTCACCACCCGCCCTCCAAGAGACCCAGTACTTC	CASSPPALQETQYF
TRBV19	NA	NA	TRBJ2-1	TGTGCCAGTAGTATCGGTCAGGGGTGGAATGAGCAGTTCTTC	CASSIGQGWNEQFF
TRBV27	NA	NA	TRBJ2-3	TGTGCCAGCAGTCCCTCCGGCACAGATACGCAGTATTTT	CASSPSGTDTQYF
TRBV29-1	NA	NA	TRBJ1-1	TGCAGCGCTAAGGACGGCACTGAAGCTTTCTTT	CSAKDGTEAFF
TRBV28	NA	NA	TRBJ2-1	TGTGCCAGCAGTTTACAGGGACTGAGGTCCAATGAGCAGTTCTTC	CASSLQGLRSNEQFF
TRBV5-1	TRBD2	NA	TRBJ2-3	TGCGCCAGCAGCCAGGGACTAGCGGGAGGGGATACGCAGTATTTT	CASSQGLAGGDTQYF
TRBV9	TRBD2	few	TRBJ2-7	TGTGCCAGCAGCGTAGTAGGAATAGCGGGGGACGAGCAGTACTTC	CASSVVGIAGDEQYF
TRBV10-2	NA	NA	TRBJ2-3	TGCGCCAGCAGTGGGCAAGCCCCAGGGTTAGATACGCAGTATTTT	CASSGQAPGLDTQYF
TRBV13	NA	NA	TRBJ1-4	TGTGCCAGCAGCTTCCGCATGGGCGAGGAAAAACTGTTTTTT	CASSFRMGEEKLFF
TRBV7-2	NA	NA	TRBJ2-3	TGTGCCAGCAGCACGAGTTATTCAGATACGCAGTATTTT	CASSTSYSDTQYF
TRBV7-3	NA	NA	TRBJ2-3	TGTGCCAGCAGCTTGGACTGGGGTACGCAGTATTTT	CASSLDWGTQYF
TRBV6-1	NA	NA	TRBJ2-1	TGTGCCAGCACCCCAGGGAGCTCCTACAATGAGCAGTTCTTC	CASTPGSSYNEQFF
TRBV5-1	TRBD1	NA	TRBJ2-6	TGCGCCAGCAGCTTGGAGGGACAGGGGGCCGTTGGGGCCAACGTCCTGACTTTC	CASSLEGQGAVGANVLTF
TRBV10-3	TRBD1	NA	TRBJ1-5	TGTGCCATCAGCGGAGAGACAGGGGTCAATCAGCCCCAGCATTTT	CAISGETGVNQPQHF
TRBV5-1	NA	few	TRBJ2-5	TGCGCCAGCAGCTTGGACGTAGGCAAAGAGACCCAGTACTTC	CASSLDVGKETQYF